The sequence of this TCR beta chain was determined in a study of CD8+ T cells in alopecia areata. Study observations and caveats: Clonality was higher in lesional than normal scalp, especially in alopecia totalis/universalis. Whether baseline CD8+ expansion is linked to response remains uncertain, given a single nonresponder.

As for treatment: oral pan-JAK inhibitor, 5-10 mg twice daily. Extracted from the samples, RNA was reverse transcribed into cDNA to serve as the sequencing template. Libraries were prepared by immunoSEQ multiplex PCR; TCRdb keeps only in-frame clonotypes and omits some of them. In the table there are around 180,000 clones, just under 65% of which are singletons. The V gene's germline CDR1 is SGHNT and CDR2 YENEEA. The V end lost 6 bases, the J end lost 5 bases, and 5 bases lay between the germline ends. The CDR3 covers 11 residues. For this clone: Its specificity is unknown.

The chain couples TRBV11-3 to TRBJ2-1; D not resolved. Material: CD4+ T cells sorted from blood, obtained at approximately week 50, from a patient treated with tofacitinib. The clonotype was recovered from a human donor with alopecia areata. The DNA of the CDR3 is TGTGCCAGCAGTTCCCACAATGAGCAGTTCTTC. This translates into CASSSHNEQFF.